This TCR beta chain was recorded in a study of blood T cell repertoires in COVID-19. Study information: Acute and convalescent COVID-19 samples came from the United States, Italy and Spain. In each case, the material was cDNA or gDNA derived from T cells, B-cell-depleted T cells, or PBMCs.

How the authors handled the data: Estimates of nucleated cell counts were drawn from the amplification of reference gene primers. Method: immunoSEQ multiplex PCR; TCRdb's copy keeps in-frame clones and lacks some. Clone size and V and J calls were adopted from that table, with D and trimming inferred from the DNA. The table shows 250,000 to 300,000 clones, with roughly 79% occurring only once. CDR1 is LNHDA and CDR2 is SQIVND in the germline V gene (reference sequence). V was trimmed by 7 bases and J by 3 bases, leaving 9 bases between them. This CDR3 is built from 12 residues. The sample comprised peripheral blood. The gene calls are TRBV19 and TRBJ1-1; D is possibly TRBD1 (5 bases). The clonotype comes from a woman in her sixties or seventies with active or convalescent COVID-19. Here the CDR3 reads CASKLRDTEAFF. CDR3 bases: TGTGCCAGTAAGCTCAGGGACACTGAAGCTTTCTTT.